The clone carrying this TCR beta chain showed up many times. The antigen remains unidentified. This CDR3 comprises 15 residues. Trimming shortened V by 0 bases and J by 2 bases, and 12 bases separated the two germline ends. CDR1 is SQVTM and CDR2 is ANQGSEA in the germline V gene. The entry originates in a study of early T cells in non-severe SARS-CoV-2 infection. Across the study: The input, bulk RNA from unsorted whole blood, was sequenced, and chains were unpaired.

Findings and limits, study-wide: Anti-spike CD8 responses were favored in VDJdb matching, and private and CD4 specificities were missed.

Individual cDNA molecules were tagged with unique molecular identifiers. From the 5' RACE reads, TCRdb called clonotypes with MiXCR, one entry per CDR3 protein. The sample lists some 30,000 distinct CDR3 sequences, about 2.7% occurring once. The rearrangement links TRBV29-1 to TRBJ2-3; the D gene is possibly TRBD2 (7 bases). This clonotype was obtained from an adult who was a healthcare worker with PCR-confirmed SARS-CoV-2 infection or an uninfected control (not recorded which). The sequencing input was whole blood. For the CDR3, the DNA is TGCAGCGTTGAAGATCGGGGGGCCTCCACAGATACGCAGTATTTT. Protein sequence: CSVEDRGASTDTQYF.